A single sample is the source of the 22 T cell receptor beta chains below, sequenced in a study of blood T cell repertoires in COVID-19 (dated by TCRdb to 2020 to 2022). The library came from the immunoSEQ multiplex PCR assay. TCRdb took over this immuneACCESS table, retaining in-frame rearrangements with V and J assigned. Such tables are incomplete; in checked studies, under half of the missing clones stem from an unresolved V gene, and the remainder is unexplained. The sample records tens of thousands of clones, over 70% of which are singletons. The ten largest make up around 4% of the sample. Sequencing was done on a sample of peripheral blood. Source of these receptors: a woman between 45 and 65 years old with acute or convalescent COVID-19.

The V and J genes are TRBV6-5 and TRBJ2-5; D is undetermined. V was shortened by 6 bases and J by 2 bases, with 13 bases between the two germline ends. Looked up from germline, CDR1 is MNHEY and CDR2 is SVGAGI. CDR3 length: 14 amino acids. This CDR3 is CASSPHVQQETQYF. CDR3 DNA sequence: TGTGCCAGCAGCCCCCATGTTCAGCAAGAGACCCAGTACTTC.

This chain joins TRBV2 and TRBJ2-5; TRBD2 might be the D (7 bases). Between the trimmed V and J ends, which lost 3 bases and 4 bases, there was a span of 15 bases. Germline CDR1 and CDR2: SNHLY and FYNNEI. This CDR3 comprises 15 residues. CDR3 sequence reads: CASSERGHGVETQYF. CDR3 nucleotide sequence: TGTGCCAGCAGTGAGCGGGGGCATGGGGTAGAGACCCAGTACTTC.

The V gene is TRBV5-4, the J gene TRBJ2-3; a weak D match, TRBD2 (6 bases). Deletions cut 4 bases from V and 0 bases from J, with 15 bases between. The CDR3 runs 16 residues. Germline CDR1 reads SGHNT; CDR2 reads YYREEE (reference sequence). The CDR3 here is CASSMPGAGSTDTQYF. Here the CDR3 DNA reads TGTGCCAGCAGCATGCCTGGGGCGGGGAGCACAGATACGCAGTATTTT.

This clone has a handful of counts. The rearrangement links TRBV19 to TRBJ1-1; perhaps TRBD1 as D (5 bases). Germline assignment: CDR1 LNHDA and CDR2 SQIVND (reference sequence). This CDR3 spans 13 amino acids. V lost 7 bases, J lost 4 bases, and 13 bases lay in between. Here the CDR3 reads CASMHQGGTEAFF. The CDR3 nucleotides are TGTGCCAGTATGCATCAGGGCGGCACTGAAGCTTTCTTT.

The chain links TRBV4-3 to TRBJ1-2; possible D gene TRBD1, 5 bases. The CDR3 has 15 amino acids. V lost 3 bases to trimming and J lost 3 bases, with 14 bases between them. CDR1 is LGHNA and CDR2 is YSLEER in the germline V gene. The CDR3 bases are TGCGCCAGCAGCCAGGTGGAGGGGTTGCACTATGGCTACACCTTC. Translating gives CASSQVEGLHYGYTF.

This chain connects TRBV4-2 to TRBJ2-7; tentatively, D is TRBD1 (5 bases). CDR3 length: 15 residues. Germline values: CDR1 LGHNA, CDR2 YNFKEQ. Trimming took off 0 bases at V and 5 bases at J, with 14 bases between the two ends. The CDR3: CASSQERRGWHEQYF. The DNA for the CDR3 is TGTGCCAGCAGCCAAGAGCGAAGGGGCTGGCACGAGCAGTACTTC.

V is TRBV7-9 and J is TRBJ1-4; the match to TRBD1 covers 9 bases. The CDR3 consists of 16 residues. V dropped 4 bases and J dropped 3; count of bases not matched to a gene: 6. Germline V lookup: CDR1 SEHNR, CDR2 FQNEAQ (reference sequence). CDR3 nucleotides: TGTGCCAGCAGCTCCGGGACAGGGAGTCCTAATGAAAAACTGTTTTTT. Protein product: CASSSGTGSPNEKLFF. Full variable domain (remainder filled in from reference TRBV7-9 and TRBJ1-4): DTGVSQNPRHKITKRGQNVTFRCDPISEHNRLYWYRQTLGQGPEFLTYFQNEAQLEKSRLLSDRFSAERPKGSFSTLEIQRTEQGDSAMYLCASSSGTGSPNEKLFFGSGTQLSVL.

The chain couples TRBV7-2 to TRBJ1-2; a possible D gene is TRBD1 (5 bases). From germline, CDR1 is SGHTA and CDR2 FQGNSA. This CDR3 comprises 14 residues. The ends were cut back, 5 bases at V and 4 bases at J, with 14 bases in the middle. The CDR3 loop is CASSLGGSFYGYTF. The CDR3, as DNA: TGTGCCAGCAGCCTCGGGGGGAGTTTCTATGGCTACACCTTC.

The V and J genes are TRBV30 and TRBJ2-5, with a weak D call TRBD2 (6 bases). Germline V gene data show CDR1 as GTSNPN and CDR2 as SVGIG (reference sequence). The CDR3 contains 13 residues. The V end was cut by 6 bases, the J end by 5 bases, with 16 bases between. CDR3 in DNA: TGTGCCTGTAAGCGGGTCGGTGAGGAGACCCAGTACTTC. This gives the protein CACKRVGEETQYF. The full variable domain, its missing parts supplied by reference TRBV30 and TRBJ2-5, is SQTIHQWPATLVQPVGSPLSLECTVEGTSNPNLYWYRQAAGRGLQLLFYSVGIGQISSEVPQNLSASRPQDRQFILSSKKLLLSDSGFYLCACKRVGEETQYFGPGTRLLVL.

The V call is TRBV19, the J call TRBJ2-1, with D perhaps TRBD1 (6 bases). Deletions cut 1 base from V and 5 bases from J, with 6 bases between. Germline loops: CDR1 LNHDA, CDR2 SQIVND (reference sequence). The length of the CDR3 is 13 residues. This CDR3 is CASSIGTDNEQFF. The CDR3 DNA follows: TGTGCCAGTAGTATAGGGACAGACAATGAGCAGTTCTTC.

The chain carries TRBV10-3 and TRBJ2-5; no clear D gene. Germline assignment: CDR1 ENHRY and CDR2 SYGVKD. Between the trimmed V and J ends, which lost 5 bases and 3 bases, there was a span of 10 bases. The CDR3 length is 13 residues. The CDR3 sequence is CAISTSKEETQYF. In nucleotides, the CDR3 is TGTGCCATCAGTACTTCCAAAGAAGAGACCCAGTACTTC.

The chain employs TRBV11-1 and TRBJ2-5, with 11 bases fitting TRBD2. The ends lost 1 base at V and 1 base at J; junction bases unmatched: 2. Germline loops: CDR1 SGHAT, CDR2 FQDESV (reference sequence). This CDR3 comprises 16 residues. The CDR3 DNA follows: TGTGCCAGCAGCTTAGATACTAGCGGGGGCCAAGAGACCCAGTACTTC. It specifies CASSLDTSGGQETQYF.

This chain links TRBV24-1 with TRBJ2-2; D perhaps matches TRBD1 (6 bases). Germline lookup yields CDR1 KGHDR and CDR2 SFDVKD. Trimming cost V 5 bases and J 5 bases, with 23 bases left between them. This CDR3 is 18 amino acids long. The CDR3, as DNA: TGTGCCACCAGTGCCCTAAGAGGCCAGGGGACACCTACCGGGGAGCTGTTTTTT. Residues: CATSALRGQGTPTGELFF.

The chain employs TRBV6-5 and TRBJ1-5; unclear D gene. The V gene lost 8 bases and the J gene lost 8 bases, with 13 bases spanning the gap. This CDR3 is built from 12 residues. Germline CDR1 is MNHEY and CDR2 is SVGAGI. The CDR3 DNA reads as TGTGCCAGCCGGGTCTTCTCGGAGCCCCAGCATTTT. Its translation: CASRVFSEPQHF.

DNA for the CDR3: TGCGCCAGCAGCTTGGGTTACGGCGGTCTAGACGAGCAGTACTTC. Protein product: CASSLGYGGLDEQYF. The chain is built from TRBV5-1 and TRBJ2-7; D unclear. The CDR3 length is 15 residues. Germline V lookup: CDR1 SGHRS, CDR2 YFSETQ. Trimming took 0 bases from V and 5 from J, leaving 15 bases between them.

The chain is built from TRBV2 and TRBJ1-2, with D possibly being TRBD1 (5 bases). Germline-derived CDR1 and CDR2 are SNHLY and FYNNEI. V was pared by 2 bases and J by 3 bases, with 10 bases between. The CDR3 length is 14 residues. The CDR3 spells CASSEPGRDYGYTF. The CDR3 DNA reads as TGTGCCAGCAGTGAACCAGGGAGGGACTATGGCTACACCTTC.

The rearrangement links TRBV4-2 to TRBJ1-1; tentatively, D is TRBD1 (5 bases). With 0 bases removed from V and 5 bases from J, the gap between germline ends came to 10 bases. CDR1 and CDR2 from the germline V gene are LGHNA and YNFKEQ. This CDR3 has 14 residues. The CDR3 sequence is CASSQDRAGTEAFF. In nucleotides, the CDR3 is TGTGCCAGCAGCCAAGACAGGGCGGGGACTGAAGCTTTCTTT.

J is TRBJ1-6 and V is TRBV24-1; 7 bases are a match to TRBD1. The V segment lost 4 bases and the J segment 5 bases; nucleotides outside the gene matches: 7. CDR1 and CDR2 (germline): KGHDR, SFDVKD. The CDR3 length is 16 residues. CDR3: CATSDATGSNNSPLHF. CDR3 nucleotides: TGTGCCACCAGTGACGCGACAGGGTCCAATAATTCACCCCTCCACTTT.

This sequence joins TRBV5-6 and TRBJ2-7; TRBD2 matches at 7 bases. The germline CDR1 and CDR2 sequences are SGHDT and YYEEEE. The V segment lost 4 bases and the J segment 0 bases; nucleotides outside the gene matches: 4. The length of the CDR3 is 14 residues. CDR3 amino acids: CASSPGGSSYEQYF. Here the CDR3 DNA reads TGTGCCAGCAGCCCGGGGGGTTCCTCCTACGAGCAGTACTTC.

V usage is TRBV27 and J usage is TRBJ2-5; 8 positions match TRBD2. The V gene end was trimmed by 7 bases and the J gene end by 5 bases; junction bases not matched to a gene: 9. CDR3 size: 14 residues. Per the germline V gene, CDR1 is MNHEY and CDR2 is SMNVEV (reference sequence). The DNA for the CDR3 is TGTGCCAGCAAAGAACGGGGGGGCTTTGAGACCCAGTACTTC. As protein: CASKERGGFETQYF.

V usage is TRBV6-5 and J usage is TRBJ1-5; tentatively, D is TRBD1 (5 bases). Germline values: CDR1 MNHEY, CDR2 SVGAGI. V shed 7 bases and J shed 6 bases, with 16 bases lying between them. The CDR3 has 14 residues. The CDR3, as DNA: TGTGCCAGCACCGAGGATTGGGGGGGTCAGCCCCAGCATTTT. The encoded protein is CASTEDWGGQPQHF.

The rearrangement links TRBV2 to TRBJ1-5, with TRBD1 matching over 11 bases. The germline CDR1 and CDR2 sequences are SNHLY and FYNNEI. V lost 4 bases and J lost 5; bases outside the gene matches: 1. CDR3 length equals 14 residues. CDR3 DNA: TGTGCCAGCAGTGGGGACAGGGGGGATCAGCCCCAGCATTTT. Amino acid sequence: CASSGDRGDQPQHF.